This T cell receptor (beta chain) was identified during a study of T cells in Graves' hyperthyroidism and ophthalmopathy. RNA transcripts gave rise to amplified TCR beta CDR3 regions. The primer set for the first-round RT-PCR of the TCR CDR3 was HTBI. TCRdb called the multiplex PCR reads again in MiXCR, with one record for every CDR3 protein. The sample lists 250,000 to 400,000 distinct CDR3 sequences, roughly 13% occurring once. This clonotype was picked up many times. Exclusions: uncontrolled infection, other autoimmune disease, pregnancy, lactation. From more than 9 ml of fresh peripheral blood, PBMCs were isolated. The V gene lost 2 bases and the J gene lost 2 bases, with 16 bases spanning the gap. The CDR3 length is 16 residues. Per germline, CDR1 SGHAT and CDR2 FQNNGV.

The clonotype originates from a woman aged 40 to 50 with Graves' ophthalmopathy. The sequenced sample was blood. The chain couples TRBV11-2 to TRBJ2-7; D call uncertain. The CDR3 DNA reads as TGTGCCAGCAGCTTATATGGCGGTAAAACTACCTACGAGCAGTACTTC. Its translation is CASSLYGGKTTYEQYF.